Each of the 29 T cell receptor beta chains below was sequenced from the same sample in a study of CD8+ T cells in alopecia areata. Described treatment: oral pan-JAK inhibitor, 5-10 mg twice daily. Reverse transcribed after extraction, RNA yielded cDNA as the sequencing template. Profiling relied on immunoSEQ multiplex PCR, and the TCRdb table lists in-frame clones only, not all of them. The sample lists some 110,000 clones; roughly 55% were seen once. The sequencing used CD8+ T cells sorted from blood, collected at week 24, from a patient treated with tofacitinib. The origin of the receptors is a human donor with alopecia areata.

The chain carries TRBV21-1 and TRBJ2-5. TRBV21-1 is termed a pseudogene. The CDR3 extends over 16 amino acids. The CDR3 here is CASSKPATDPTKTQYF. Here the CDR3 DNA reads TGTGCCAGCAGCAAACCGGCTACTGACCCTACGAAGACCCAGTACTTC.

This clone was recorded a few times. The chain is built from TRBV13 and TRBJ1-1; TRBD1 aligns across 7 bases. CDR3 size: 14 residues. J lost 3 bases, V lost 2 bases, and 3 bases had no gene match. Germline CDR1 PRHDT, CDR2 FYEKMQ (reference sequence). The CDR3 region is CASSLYRGDTEAFF. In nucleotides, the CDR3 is TGTGCCAGCAGCTTATACAGGGGCGACACTGAAGCTTTCTTT. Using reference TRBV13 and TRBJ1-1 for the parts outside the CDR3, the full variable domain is AAGVIQSPRHLIKEKRETATLKCYPIPRHDTVYWYQQGPGQDPQFLISFYEKMQSDKGSIPDRFSAQQFSDYHSELNMSSLELGDSALYFCASSLYRGDTEAFFGQGTRLTVV.

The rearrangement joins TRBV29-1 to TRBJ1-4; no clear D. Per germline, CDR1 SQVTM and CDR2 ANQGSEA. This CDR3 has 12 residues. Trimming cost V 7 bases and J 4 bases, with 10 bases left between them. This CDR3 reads CSALGVNEKLFF. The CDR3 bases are TGCAGCGCCCTCGGGGTTAATGAAAAACTGTTTTTT.

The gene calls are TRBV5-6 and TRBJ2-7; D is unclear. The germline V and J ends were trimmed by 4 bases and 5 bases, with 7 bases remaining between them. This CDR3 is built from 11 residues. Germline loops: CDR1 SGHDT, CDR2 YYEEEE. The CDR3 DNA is TGTGCCAGCAGCGTGCTAGACGAGCAGTACTTC. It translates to CASSVLDEQYF.

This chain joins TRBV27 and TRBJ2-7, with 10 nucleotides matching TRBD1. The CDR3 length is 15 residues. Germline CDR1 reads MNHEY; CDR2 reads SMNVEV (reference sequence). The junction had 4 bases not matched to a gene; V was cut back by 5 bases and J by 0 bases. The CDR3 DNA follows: TGTGCCAGCAGTACGAGACAGGGGGCCTCCTACGAGCAGTACTTC. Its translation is CASSTRQGASYEQYF.

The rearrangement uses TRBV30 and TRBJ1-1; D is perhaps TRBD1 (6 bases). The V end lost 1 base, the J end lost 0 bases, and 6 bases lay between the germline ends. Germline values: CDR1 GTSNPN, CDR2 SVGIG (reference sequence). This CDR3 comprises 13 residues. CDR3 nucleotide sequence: TGTGCCTGGAGTGCAGGGGTGAACACTGAAGCTTTCTTT. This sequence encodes CAWSAGVNTEAFF.

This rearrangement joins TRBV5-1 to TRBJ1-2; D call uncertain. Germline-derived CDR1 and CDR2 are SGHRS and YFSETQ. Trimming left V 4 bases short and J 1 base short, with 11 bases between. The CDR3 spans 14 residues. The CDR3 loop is CASSPGPFNYGYTF. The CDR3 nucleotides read TGCGCCAGCAGCCCCGGACCCTTTAACTATGGCTACACCTTC.

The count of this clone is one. CDR3 coding DNA: TGCAGCGTTGAGGGCAGGGCACGGGAAAAACTGTTTTTT. This translates into CSVEGRAREKLFF. The chain couples TRBV29-1 to TRBJ1-4, with D possibly TRBD1 on 5 matching bases. Germline V CDR1 and CDR2: SQVTM, ANQGSEA. This CDR3 comprises 13 residues. Deletions cut 3 bases from V and 8 bases from J, with 13 bases between.

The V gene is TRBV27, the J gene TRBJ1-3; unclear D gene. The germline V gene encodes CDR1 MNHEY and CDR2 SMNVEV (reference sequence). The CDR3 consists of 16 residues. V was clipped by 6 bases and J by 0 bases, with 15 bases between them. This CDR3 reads CASSLVAGTSGNTIYF. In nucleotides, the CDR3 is TGTGCCAGCAGCTTAGTCGCGGGCACCTCTGGAAACACCATATATTTT.

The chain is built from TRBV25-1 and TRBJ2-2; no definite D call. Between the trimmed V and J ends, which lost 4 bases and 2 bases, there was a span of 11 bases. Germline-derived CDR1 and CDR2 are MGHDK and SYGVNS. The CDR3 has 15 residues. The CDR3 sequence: CASSVEERNTGELFF. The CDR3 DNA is TGTGCCAGCAGTGTTGAAGAGAGAAACACCGGGGAGCTGTTTTTT.

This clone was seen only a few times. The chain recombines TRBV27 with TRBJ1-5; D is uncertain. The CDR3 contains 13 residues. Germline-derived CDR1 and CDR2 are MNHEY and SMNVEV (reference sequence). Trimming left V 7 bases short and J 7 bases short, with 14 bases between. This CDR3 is CASTWEGRQPQHF. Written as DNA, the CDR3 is TGTGCCAGCACCTGGGAGGGTAGACAGCCCCAGCATTTT.

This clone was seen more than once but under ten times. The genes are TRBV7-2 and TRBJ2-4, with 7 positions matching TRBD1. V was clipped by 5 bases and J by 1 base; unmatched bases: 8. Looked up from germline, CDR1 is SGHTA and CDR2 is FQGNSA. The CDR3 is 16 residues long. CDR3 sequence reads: CASSPGQPIAKNIQYF. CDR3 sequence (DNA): TGTGCCAGCAGCCCGGGACAGCCAATCGCCAAAAACATTCAGTACTTC.

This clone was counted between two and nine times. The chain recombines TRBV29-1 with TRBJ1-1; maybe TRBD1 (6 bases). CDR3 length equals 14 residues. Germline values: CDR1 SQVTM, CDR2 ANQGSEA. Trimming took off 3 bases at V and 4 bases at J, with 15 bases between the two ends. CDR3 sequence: CSVDGQGWGTEAFF. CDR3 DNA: TGCAGCGTTGACGGGCAGGGGTGGGGCACTGAAGCTTTCTTT.

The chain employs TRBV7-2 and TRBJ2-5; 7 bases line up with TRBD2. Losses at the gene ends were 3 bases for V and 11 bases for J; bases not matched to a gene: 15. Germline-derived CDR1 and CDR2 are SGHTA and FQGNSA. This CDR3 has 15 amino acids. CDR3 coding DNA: TGTGCCAGCAGCTTGGGGGGGACGACCAAAGGGGAGCAGTACTTC. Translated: CASSLGGTTKGEQYF.

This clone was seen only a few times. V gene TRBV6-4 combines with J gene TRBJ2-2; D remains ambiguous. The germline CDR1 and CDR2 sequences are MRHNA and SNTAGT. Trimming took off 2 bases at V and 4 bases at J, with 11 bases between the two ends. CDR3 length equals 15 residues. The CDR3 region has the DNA TGTGCCAGCAGTGACGGGGTAGAAGGCACCGGGGAGCTGTTTTTT. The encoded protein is CASSDGVEGTGELFF.

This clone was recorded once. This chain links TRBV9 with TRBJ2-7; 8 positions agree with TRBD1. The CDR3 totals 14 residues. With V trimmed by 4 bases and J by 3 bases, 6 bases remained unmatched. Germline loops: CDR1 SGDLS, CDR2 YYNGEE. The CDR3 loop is CASSPWTGSYEQYF. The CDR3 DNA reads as TGTGCCAGCAGCCCATGGACAGGGAGCTACGAGCAGTACTTC.

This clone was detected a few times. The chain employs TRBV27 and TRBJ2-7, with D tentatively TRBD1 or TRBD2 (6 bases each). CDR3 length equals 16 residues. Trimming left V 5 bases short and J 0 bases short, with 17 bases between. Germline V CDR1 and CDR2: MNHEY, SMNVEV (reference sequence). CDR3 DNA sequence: TGTGCCAGCAGTCCCTCGTGGGGGGCCGTCTCCTACGAGCAGTACTTC. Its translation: CASSPSWGAVSYEQYF.

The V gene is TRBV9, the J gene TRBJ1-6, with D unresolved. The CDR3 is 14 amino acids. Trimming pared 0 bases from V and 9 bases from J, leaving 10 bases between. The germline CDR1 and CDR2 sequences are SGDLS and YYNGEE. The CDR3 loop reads CASSVGTVGSPLHF. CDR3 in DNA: TGTGCCAGCAGCGTAGGCACCGTCGGTTCACCCCTCCACTTT.

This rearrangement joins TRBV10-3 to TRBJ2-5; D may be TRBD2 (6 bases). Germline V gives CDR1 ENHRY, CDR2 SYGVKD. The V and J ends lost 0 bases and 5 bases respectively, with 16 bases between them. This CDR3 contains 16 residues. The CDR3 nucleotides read TGTGCCATCAGTGAGTCGAGGGCAAGCGGGTCGGAGACCCAGTACTTC. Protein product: CAISESRASGSETQYF.

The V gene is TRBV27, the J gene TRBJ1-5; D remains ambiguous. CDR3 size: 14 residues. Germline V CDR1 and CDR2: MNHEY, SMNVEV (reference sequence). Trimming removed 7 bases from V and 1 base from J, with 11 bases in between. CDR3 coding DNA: TGTGCCAGCATGGTCGGTGGGAGCAATCAGCCCCAGCATTTT. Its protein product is CASMVGGSNQPQHF.

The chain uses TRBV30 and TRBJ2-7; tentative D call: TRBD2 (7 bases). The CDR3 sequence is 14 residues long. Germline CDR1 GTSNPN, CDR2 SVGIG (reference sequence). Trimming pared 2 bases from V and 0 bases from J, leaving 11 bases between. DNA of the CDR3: TGTGCCTGGAGTCTGGGGGGGGCCTCCTACGAGCAGTACTTC. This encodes CAWSLGGASYEQYF.

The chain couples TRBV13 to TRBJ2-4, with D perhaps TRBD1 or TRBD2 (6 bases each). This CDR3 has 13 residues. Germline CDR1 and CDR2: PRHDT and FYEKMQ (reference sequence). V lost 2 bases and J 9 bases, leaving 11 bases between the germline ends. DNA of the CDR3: TGTGCCAGCAGCTTAACCGAGGGGGGCATTCAGTACTTC. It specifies CASSLTEGGIQYF.

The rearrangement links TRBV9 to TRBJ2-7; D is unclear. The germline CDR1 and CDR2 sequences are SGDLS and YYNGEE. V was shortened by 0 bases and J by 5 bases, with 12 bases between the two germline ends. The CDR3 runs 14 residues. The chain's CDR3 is CASSVGNSRDEQYF. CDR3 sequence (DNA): TGTGCCAGCAGCGTAGGAAACAGTCGGGACGAGCAGTACTTC.

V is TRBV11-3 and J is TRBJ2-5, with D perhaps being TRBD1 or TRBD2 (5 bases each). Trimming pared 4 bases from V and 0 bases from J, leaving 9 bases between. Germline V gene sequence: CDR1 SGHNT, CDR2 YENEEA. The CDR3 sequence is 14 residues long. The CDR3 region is CASSSGRNQETQYF. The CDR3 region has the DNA TGTGCCAGCAGCTCGGGACGAAACCAAGAGACCCAGTACTTC.

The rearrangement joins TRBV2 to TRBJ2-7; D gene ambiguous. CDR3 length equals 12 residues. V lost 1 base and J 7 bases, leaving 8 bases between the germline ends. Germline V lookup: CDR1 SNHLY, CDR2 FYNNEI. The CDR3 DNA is TGTGCCAGCAGTGAAGAAGGGATAGAGCAGTACTTC. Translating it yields CASSEEGIEQYF.

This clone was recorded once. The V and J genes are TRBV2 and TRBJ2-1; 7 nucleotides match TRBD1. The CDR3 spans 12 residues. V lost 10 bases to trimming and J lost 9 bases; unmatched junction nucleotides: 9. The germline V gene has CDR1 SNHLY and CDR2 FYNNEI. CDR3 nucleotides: TGTGCCATCCCGACAGGGTTGGGTGAGCAGTTCTTC. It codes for CAIPTGLGEQFF.

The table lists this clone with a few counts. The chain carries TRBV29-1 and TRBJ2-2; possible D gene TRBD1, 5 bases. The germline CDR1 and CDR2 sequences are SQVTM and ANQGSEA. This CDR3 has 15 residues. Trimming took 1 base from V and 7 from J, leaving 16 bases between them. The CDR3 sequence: CSVEVGVEYGGELFF. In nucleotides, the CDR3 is TGCAGCGTTGAAGTAGGGGTGGAATATGGCGGGGAGCTGTTTTTT.

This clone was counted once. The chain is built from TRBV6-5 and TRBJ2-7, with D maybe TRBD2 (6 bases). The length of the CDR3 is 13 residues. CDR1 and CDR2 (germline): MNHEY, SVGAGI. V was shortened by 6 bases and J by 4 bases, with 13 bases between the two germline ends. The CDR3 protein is CASSPGTLYEQYF. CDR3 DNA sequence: TGTGCCAGCAGCCCCGGGACTTTATACGAGCAGTACTTC.

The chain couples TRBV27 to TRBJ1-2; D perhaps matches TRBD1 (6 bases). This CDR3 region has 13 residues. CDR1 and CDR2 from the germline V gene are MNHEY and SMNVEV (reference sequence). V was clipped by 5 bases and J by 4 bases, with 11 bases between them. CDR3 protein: CASSIQGGYGYTF. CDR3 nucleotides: TGTGCCAGCAGTATACAGGGTGGCTATGGCTACACCTTC.